This T cell receptor (beta chain) was recovered during a study of blood T cell repertoires in COVID-19. TCRdb keeps only in-frame clones here, not all; method: immunoSEQ multiplex PCR. The sample carries about 50,000 clones, 89% recorded once. The sequencing sample was made of peripheral blood. The TCR was taken from a woman aged 55-70 years with COVID-19, enrolled during active disease.

The CDR3: CASSFSSGSTDTQYF. Here the CDR3 DNA reads TGTGCCAGTAGTTTCTCTAGCGGGAGCACAGATACGCAGTATTTT. The chain has TRBV19 and TRBJ2-3, with TRBD2 identical over 8 bases. V lost 5 bases, J lost 0 bases, and 4 bases stayed unmatched. Germline V gene data show CDR1 as LNHDA and CDR2 as SQIVND (reference sequence). The CDR3 has 15 residues.